This TCR beta chain was sequenced during a study of T cell clones after liver transplantation. The wider study: Immunosuppression withdrawal was tried within 2 years after liver transplantation in this trial.

A word on this clone: Its antigen remains unidentified.

Sequencing of dividing CFSE-low cells from the MLR defined alloreactive TCRbeta sequences. Stimulators were graft donor PBMCs, splenocytes, lymph-node cells, or third-party PBMCs for pre-transplant recipient cells. Using immunoSEQ multiplex PCR, the repertoire was profiled, and TCRdb retains in-frame clones only, with some absent. The repertoire includes approximately 2,900 clones, around a quarter of them detected once, and 15% to 17% sits in the top ten. This CDR3 comprises 12 residues. Trimming pared 2 bases from V and 5 bases from J, leaving 7 bases between. Germline loops: CDR1 SGHTS, CDR2 YDEGEE. Broader study findings: A larger donor-reactive than third-party decline suggested partial antigen-specific deletion. Graft donor-reactive T cells may have migrated into the graft rather than being deleted.

This TCR was sampled from a human patient who received a liver transplant. Among the T cells, some may be from the graft donor. Sequencing used CD4+ T cells from PBMCs cultured with third-party cells. This chain uses TRBV5-8 with TRBJ2-5; D is tentatively TRBD1 or TRBD2 (5 bases each). The chain's CDR3 is CASSFWGETQYF. DNA of the CDR3: TGTGCCAGCAGCTTTTGGGGGGAGACCCAGTACTTC.